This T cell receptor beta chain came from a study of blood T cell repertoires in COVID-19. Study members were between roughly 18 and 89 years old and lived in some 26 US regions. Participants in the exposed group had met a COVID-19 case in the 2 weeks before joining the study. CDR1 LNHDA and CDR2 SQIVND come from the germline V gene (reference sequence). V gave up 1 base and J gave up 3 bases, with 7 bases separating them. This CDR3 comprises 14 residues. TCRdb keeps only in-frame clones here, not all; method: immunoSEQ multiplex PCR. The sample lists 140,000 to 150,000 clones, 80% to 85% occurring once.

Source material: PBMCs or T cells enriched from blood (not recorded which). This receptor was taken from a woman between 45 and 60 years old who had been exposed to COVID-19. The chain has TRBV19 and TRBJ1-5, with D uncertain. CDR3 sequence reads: CASSIGRYNQPQHF. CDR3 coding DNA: TGTGCCAGTAGTATAGGCCGGTACAATCAGCCCCAGCATTTT.